This entry lists 21 T cell receptor beta chains sequenced from one sample in a study of blood T cell repertoires in COVID-19. Method: immunoSEQ multiplex PCR; TCRdb's copy keeps in-frame clones and lacks some. The sample has 43,000 or so clones, about 83% seen once; the top ten hold 5.5% to 6.5%. The sample consisted of peripheral blood. Receptors originate from a woman over 75 with acute or convalescent COVID-19.

The table lists this clone with a few counts. V and J are TRBV7-9 and TRBJ2-7, with 8 bases identical to TRBD1. Unmatched junction bases numbered 6, after V lost 5 bases and J lost 0 bases. This CDR3 is 15 amino acids long. Germline lookup yields CDR1 SEHNR and CDR2 FQNEAQ (reference sequence). The CDR3 DNA follows: TGTGCCAGCAGCGAAGGAGGGACAGGCTCCTACGAGCAGTACTTC. Translated, it gives CASSEGGTGSYEQYF.

The genes are TRBV7-3 and TRBJ2-2, with 7 bases that match TRBD1. CDR3 length: 16 residues. V lost 5 bases to trimming and J lost 1 base; unmatched junction nucleotides: 7. Germline loops: CDR1 SGHTA, CDR2 FQGTGA. The CDR3 DNA reads as TGTGCCAGCAGCAACCGACAGGGCGGGAACACCGGGGAGCTGTTTTTT. It yields the protein CASSNRQGGNTGELFF.

The V gene is TRBV6-1, the J gene TRBJ1-5; no clear D gene. This CDR3 comprises 18 residues. V was clipped by 2 bases and J by 2 bases, with 19 bases between them. Per the germline V gene, CDR1 is MNHNS and CDR2 is SASEGT. The CDR3 nucleotides are TGTGCCAGCAGTGAACCTCGGGTACCTCATAGTGGCAATCAGCCCCAGCATTTT. It codes for CASSEPRVPHSGNQPQHF.

The V gene is TRBV30, the J gene TRBJ1-3; a possible D gene is TRBD1 (6 bases). Germline lookup yields CDR1 GTSNPN and CDR2 SVGIG (reference sequence). The CDR3 spans 16 residues. Trimming took 1 base from V and 3 from J, leaving 16 bases between them. For the CDR3, the DNA is TGTGCCTGGAGTGCCCACCTAACAGGGCTTGGAAACACCATATATTTT. Translation: CAWSAHLTGLGNTIYF.

The chain employs TRBV7-9 and TRBJ2-1; 9 bases match TRBD1. Germline CDR1 SEHNR, CDR2 FQNEAQ (reference sequence). V was clipped by 8 bases and J by 7 bases; unmatched bases: 12. The CDR3 is 15 residues long. The CDR3 bases are TGTGCCAGCTACGGGACAGGGTTTTTTGCGAATGAGCAGTTCTTC. Translating it yields CASYGTGFFANEQFF.

The chain has TRBV7-3 and TRBJ1-1; 8 nucleotides line up with TRBD1. Germline V gives CDR1 SGHTA, CDR2 FQGTGA. The CDR3 loop spans 13 amino acids. V trimming: 6 bases; J trimming: 4 bases; junction bases outside the gene matches: 4. The CDR3: CASRWGQATEAFF. The CDR3 bases are TGTGCCAGCAGATGGGGACAGGCCACTGAAGCTTTCTTT. Drawing the rest from reference TRBV7-3 and TRBJ1-1, the complete variable domain is GAGVSQTPSNKVTEKGKYVELRCDPISGHTALYWYRQSLGQGPEFLIYFQGTGAADDSGLPNDRFFAVRPEGSVSTLKIQRTERGDSAVYLCASRWGQATEAFFGQGTRLTVV.

In its sample, this clone was seen once. The chain joins TRBV5-4 to TRBJ2-5; 16 nucleotides line up with TRBD2. After removal of 4 bases from V and 4 bases from J, the junction contained 10 bases not matched to a gene. The CDR3 is made up of 18 amino acids. Germline V gene lookup returns CDR1 SGHNT and CDR2 YYREEE (reference sequence). CDR3 coding DNA: TGTGCCAGCAGCCCTGGGACTAGCGGGGGGGGGTTTGGAGAGACCCAGTACTTC. As protein: CASSPGTSGGGFGETQYF.

V gene TRBV4-1 combines with J gene TRBJ2-1; 7 bases map to TRBD1. This CDR3 comprises 18 residues. CDR1 and CDR2 (germline): MGHRA, YSYEKL. J gave up 5 bases and V 0 bases, and 13 bases lay outside the gene matches. The CDR3 DNA follows: TGCGCCAGCAGCCAAGAAGCGGCCCGGCAGGGGGTGGACAATGAGCAGTTCTTC. It yields the protein CASSQEAARQGVDNEQFF.

V gene TRBV7-8 combines with J gene TRBJ2-2; 9 nucleotides line up with TRBD1. This CDR3 is built from 16 residues. The junction had 5 bases not matched to a gene; V was cut back by 5 bases and J by 1 base. Germline-derived CDR1 and CDR2 are SGHVS and FQNEAQ. The CDR3 sequence is CASSLQGARNTGELFF. As DNA, the CDR3 is TGTGCCAGCAGCCTACAGGGGGCGCGGAACACCGGGGAGCTGTTTTTT.

The gene calls are TRBV19 and TRBJ1-2; TRBD1 is a possible D gene (5 bases). Germline V CDR1 and CDR2: LNHDA, SQIVND (reference sequence). V was clipped by 7 bases and J by 1 base, with 13 bases between them. This CDR3 is built from 14 residues. CDR3 sequence: CASIPRQNNYGYTF. CDR3 nucleotides: TGTGCCAGTATCCCACGACAGAATAACTATGGCTACACCTTC.

The rearrangement links TRBV29-1 to TRBJ2-3; maybe TRBD1 (6 bases). V gave up 7 bases and J gave up 0 bases, with 11 bases separating them. This CDR3 spans 13 amino acids. Germline-derived CDR1 and CDR2 are SQVTM and ANQGSEA. The CDR3 protein is CSAGQLSTDTQYF. The CDR3 DNA is TGCAGCGCTGGACAGTTAAGCACAGATACGCAGTATTTT.

The sample holds a few counts of this clone. The chain recombines TRBV9 with TRBJ2-2, with D possibly being TRBD1 (6 bases). CDR3 length: 16 amino acids. The ends were cut back, 0 bases at V and 5 bases at J, with 14 bases in the middle. CDR1 SGDLS and CDR2 YYNGEE come from the germline V gene. The CDR3 coding sequence is TGTGCCAGCAGCGTAGCCGAACAGGGCAGGACCGGGGAGCTGTTTTTT. Protein product: CASSVAEQGRTGELFF.

V is TRBV2 and J is TRBJ2-6, with 9 bases matching TRBD1. This CDR3 is built from 16 residues. J lost 0 bases, V lost 3 bases, and 0 bases had no gene match. Germline CDR1 and CDR2: SNHLY and FYNNEI. The CDR3 sequence is CASSETGGSGANVLTF. CDR3 in DNA: TGTGCCAGCAGTGAGACAGGGGGCTCTGGGGCCAACGTCCTGACTTTC. Full variable domain (rest looked up from reference TRBV2 and TRBJ2-6): EPEVTQTPSHQVTQMGQEVILRCVPISNHLYFYWYRQILGQKVEFLVSFYNNEISEKSEIFDDQFSVERPDGSNFTLKIRSTKLEDSAMYFCASSETGGSGANVLTFGAGSRLTVL.

The chain carries TRBV2 and TRBJ2-5; perhaps TRBD1 as D (6 bases). V shed 8 bases and J shed 4 bases, with 14 bases lying between them. This CDR3 spans 13 amino acids. CDR1 and CDR2 from the germline V gene are SNHLY and FYNNEI. CDR3 coding DNA: TGTGCCAGCTTAAGGACAGAGCTAGAGACCCAGTACTTC. Protein: CASLRTELETQYF.

This sequence joins TRBV7-3 and TRBJ2-5, with TRBD2 matching over 9 bases. Germline V CDR1 and CDR2: SGHTA, FQGTGA. The CDR3 length is 15 residues. The V segment lost 3 bases and the J segment 4 bases; nucleotides outside the gene matches: 6. In nucleotides, the CDR3 is TGTGCCAGCAGCTTCGGCGGGGGGGCGGCAGAGACCCAGTACTTC. It encodes CASSFGGGAAETQYF.

The gene calls are TRBV7-8 and TRBJ2-4; TRBD2 matches 14 bases. V gave up 0 bases and J gave up 1 base; unmatched junction bases: 11. This CDR3 spans 21 amino acids. Per germline, CDR1 SGHVS and CDR2 FQNEAQ. The CDR3 bases are TGTGCCAGCAGCTTAGCGCCAATGACTAGCGGGGGGGCCGTGGCCAAAAACATTCAGTACTTC. Encoded protein: CASSLAPMTSGGAVAKNIQYF.

This rearrangement joins TRBV7-2 to TRBJ2-5; TRBD2 might be the D (5 bases). CDR3 length: 14 amino acids. Looked up from germline, CDR1 is SGHTA and CDR2 is FQGNSA. V dropped 2 bases and J dropped 5 bases, with 12 bases sitting between them. The CDR3 loop is CASSLSYGGETQYF. The CDR3 DNA is TGTGCCAGCAGCTTATCATACGGCGGGGAGACCCAGTACTTC. The full variable domain, rest sourced from reference TRBV7-2 and TRBJ2-5, is GAGVSQSPSNKVTEKGKDVELRCDPISGHTALYWYRQSLGQGLEFLIYFQGNSAPDKSGLPSDRFSAERTGGSVSTLTIQRTQQEDSAVYLCASSLSYGGETQYFGPGTRLLVL.

The V gene is TRBV10-3, the J gene TRBJ2-5; possible D gene TRBD1, 5 bases. Trimming took off 4 bases at V and 3 bases at J, with 9 bases between the two ends. CDR1 and CDR2 from the germline V gene are ENHRY and SYGVKD. The CDR3 contains 13 residues. Here the CDR3 DNA reads TGTGCCATCAGTGCTGAGACAGAAGAGACCCAGTACTTC. As protein: CAISAETEETQYF.

This clone occurred a few times. V and J are TRBV12-3 or TRBV12-4 and TRBJ1-2; 8 bases map to TRBD1. V lost 7 bases to trimming and J lost 8 bases; unmatched junction nucleotides: 9. The CDR3 sequence is 13 residues long. CDR3 sequence: CASTEQGVYGYTF. DNA of the CDR3: TGTGCCAGCACTGAACAGGGGGTCTACGGCTACACCTTC.

V gene TRBV11-2 combines with J gene TRBJ1-2; no clear D. Germline V gene data show CDR1 as SGHAT and CDR2 as FQNNGV. The CDR3 is 14 residues long. V was pared by 7 bases and J by 0 bases, with 12 bases between. This CDR3 reads CASTLTMANYGYTF. The CDR3 DNA follows: TGTGCCAGCACCCTAACTATGGCTAACTATGGCTACACCTTC.

The chain couples TRBV5-1 to TRBJ1-5, with TRBD1 identical over 8 bases. The junction had 6 bases not matched to a gene; V was cut back by 4 bases and J by 3 bases. The CDR3 extends over 15 amino acids. Germline CDR1 SGHRS, CDR2 YFSETQ. The CDR3 is CASSPAGQANQPQHF. CDR3 DNA: TGCGCCAGCAGCCCTGCGGGACAGGCCAATCAGCCCCAGCATTTT.